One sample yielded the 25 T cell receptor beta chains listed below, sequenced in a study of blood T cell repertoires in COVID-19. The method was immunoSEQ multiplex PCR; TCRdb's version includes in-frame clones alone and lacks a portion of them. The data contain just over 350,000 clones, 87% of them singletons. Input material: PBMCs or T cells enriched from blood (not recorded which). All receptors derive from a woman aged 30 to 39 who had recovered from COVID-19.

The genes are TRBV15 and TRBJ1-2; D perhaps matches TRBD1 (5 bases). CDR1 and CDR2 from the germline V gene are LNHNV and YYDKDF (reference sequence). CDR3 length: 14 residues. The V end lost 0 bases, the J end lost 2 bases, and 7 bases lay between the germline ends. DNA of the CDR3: TGTGCCACCAGCAGAGATTCAGGGAACTATGGCTACACCTTC. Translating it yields CATSRDSGNYGYTF.

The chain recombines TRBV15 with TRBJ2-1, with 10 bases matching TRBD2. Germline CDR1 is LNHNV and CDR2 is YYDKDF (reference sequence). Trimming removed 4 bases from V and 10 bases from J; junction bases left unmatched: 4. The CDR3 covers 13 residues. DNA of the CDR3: TGTGCCACCAGCACAGGACTAGCGGAGGAGCAGTTCTTC. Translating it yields CATSTGLAEEQFF.

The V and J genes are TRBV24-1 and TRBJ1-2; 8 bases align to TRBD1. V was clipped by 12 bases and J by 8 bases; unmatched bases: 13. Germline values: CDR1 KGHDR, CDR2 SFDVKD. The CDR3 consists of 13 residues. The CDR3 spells CAASGTGLRGYTF. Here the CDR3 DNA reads TGTGCCGCCTCCGGGACAGGTCTAAGGGGCTACACCTTC.

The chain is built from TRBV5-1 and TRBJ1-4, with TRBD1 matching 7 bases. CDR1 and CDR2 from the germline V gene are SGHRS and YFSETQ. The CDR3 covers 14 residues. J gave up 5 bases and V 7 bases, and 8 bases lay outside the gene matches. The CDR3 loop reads CASGVTGANEKLFF. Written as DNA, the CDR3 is TGCGCCAGCGGGGTAACAGGGGCGAATGAAAAACTGTTTTTT.

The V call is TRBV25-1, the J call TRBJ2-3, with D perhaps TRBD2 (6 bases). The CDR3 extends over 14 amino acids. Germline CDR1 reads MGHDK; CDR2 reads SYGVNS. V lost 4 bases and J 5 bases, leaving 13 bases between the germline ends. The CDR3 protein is CASSGAGLGDTQYF. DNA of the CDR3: TGTGCCAGCAGTGGGGCGGGACTGGGAGATACGCAGTATTTT.

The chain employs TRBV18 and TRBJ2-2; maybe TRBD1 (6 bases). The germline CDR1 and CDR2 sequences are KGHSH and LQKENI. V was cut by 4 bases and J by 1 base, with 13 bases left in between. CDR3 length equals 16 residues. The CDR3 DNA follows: TGTGCCAGCTCACTACGCCCACAGGGGAACACCGGGGAGCTGTTTTTT. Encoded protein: CASSLRPQGNTGELFF.

Here the CDR3 DNA reads TGTGCCAGCAGTTTATACGGGACAGGGGATAACAATGAGCAGTTCTTC. This gives the protein CASSLYGTGDNNEQFF. This chain uses TRBV27 with TRBJ2-1; 10 nucleotides align to TRBD1. Germline lookup yields CDR1 MNHEY and CDR2 SMNVEV (reference sequence). Germline trimming cut 1 base from V and 5 bases from J; bases unmatched to any gene: 5. This CDR3 has 16 amino acids.

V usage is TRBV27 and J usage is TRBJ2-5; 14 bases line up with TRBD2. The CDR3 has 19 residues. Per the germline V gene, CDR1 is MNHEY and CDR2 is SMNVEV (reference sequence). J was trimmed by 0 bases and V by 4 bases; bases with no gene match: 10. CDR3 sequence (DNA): TGTGCCAGCAGTTCCCCGGGACTAGCGGGGGACCGGTACCAAGAGACCCAGTACTTC. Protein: CASSSPGLAGDRYQETQYF.

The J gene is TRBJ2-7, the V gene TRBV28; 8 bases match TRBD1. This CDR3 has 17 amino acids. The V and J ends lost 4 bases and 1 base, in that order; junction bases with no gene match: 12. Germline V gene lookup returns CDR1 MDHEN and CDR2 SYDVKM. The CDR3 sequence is CASSSFGTGLGSYEQYF. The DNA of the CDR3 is TGTGCCAGCAGTTCCTTCGGGACAGGTTTGGGATCCTACGAGCAGTACTTC.

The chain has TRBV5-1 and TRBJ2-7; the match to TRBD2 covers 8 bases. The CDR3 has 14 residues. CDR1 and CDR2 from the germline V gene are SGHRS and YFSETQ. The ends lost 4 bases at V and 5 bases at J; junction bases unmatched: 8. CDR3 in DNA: TGCGCCAGCAGCAGGACCGCGGGGGGCGACGAGCAGTACTTC. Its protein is CASSRTAGGDEQYF.

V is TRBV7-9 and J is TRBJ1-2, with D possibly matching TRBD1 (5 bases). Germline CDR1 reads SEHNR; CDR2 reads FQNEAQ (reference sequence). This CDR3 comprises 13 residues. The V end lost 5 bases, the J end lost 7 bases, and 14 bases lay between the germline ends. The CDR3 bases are TGTGCCAGCAGCCCCCCCGCGGGGACTGGCTACACCTTC. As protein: CASSPPAGTGYTF.

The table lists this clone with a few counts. CDR3 sequence: CASSPLPGANTEAFF. CDR3 nucleotide sequence: TGTGCCAGCTCACCACTTCCAGGGGCGAACACTGAAGCTTTCTTT. The chain combines TRBV18 with TRBJ1-1; possibly TRBD1 for D (6 bases). Per germline, CDR1 KGHSH and CDR2 LQKENI. The CDR3 runs to 15 residues. The V and J ends lost 1 base and 1 base respectively, with 10 bases between them.

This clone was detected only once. The CDR3 region is CASSPRLAGTYNEQFF. Here the CDR3 DNA reads TGTGCCAGCAGCCCTCGACTAGCGGGGACCTACAATGAGCAGTTCTTC. The chain combines TRBV5-4 with TRBJ2-1, with TRBD2 matching over 11 bases. CDR3 length: 16 amino acids. Trimming removed 4 bases from V and 2 bases from J; junction bases left unmatched: 5. Germline CDR1 is SGHNT and CDR2 is YYREEE (reference sequence).

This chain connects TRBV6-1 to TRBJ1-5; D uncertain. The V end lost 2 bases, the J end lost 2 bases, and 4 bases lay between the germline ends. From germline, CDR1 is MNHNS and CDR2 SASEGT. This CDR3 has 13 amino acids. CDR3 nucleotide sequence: TGTGCCAGCAGTGAATATCGCAATCAGCCCCAGCATTTT. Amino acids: CASSEYRNQPQHF.

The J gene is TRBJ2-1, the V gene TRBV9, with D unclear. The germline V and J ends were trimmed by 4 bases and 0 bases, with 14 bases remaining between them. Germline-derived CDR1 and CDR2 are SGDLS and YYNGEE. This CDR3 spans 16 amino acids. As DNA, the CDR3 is TGTGCCAGCAGCCCTGTGGGCGAAAGCTCCTACAATGAGCAGTTCTTC. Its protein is CASSPVGESSYNEQFF.

CDR3 sequence: CASSLVRPASAVHEQFF. Here the CDR3 DNA reads TGTGCCAGCAGCTTAGTACGTCCGGCTAGCGCTGTCCATGAGCAGTTCTTC. The chain is built from TRBV11-2 and TRBJ2-1, with a possible D match to TRBD2 (6 bases). V lost 1 base and J 8 bases, leaving 21 bases between the germline ends. The CDR3 has 17 residues. Germline V gene sequence: CDR1 SGHAT, CDR2 FQNNGV.

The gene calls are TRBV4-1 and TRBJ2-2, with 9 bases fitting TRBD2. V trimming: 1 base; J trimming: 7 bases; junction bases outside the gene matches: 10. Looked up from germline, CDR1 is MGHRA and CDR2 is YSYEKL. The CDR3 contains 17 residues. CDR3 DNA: TGCGCCAGCAGCCAAGCGACTAGCGGATCGCTGAGCGGGGAGCTGTTTTTT. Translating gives CASSQATSGSLSGELFF.

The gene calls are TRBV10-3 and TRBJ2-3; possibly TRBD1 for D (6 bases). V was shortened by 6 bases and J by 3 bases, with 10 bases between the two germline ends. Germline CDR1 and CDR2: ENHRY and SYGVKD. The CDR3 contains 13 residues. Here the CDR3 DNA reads TGTGCCATCAGGGTCACAGGGACAGATACGCAGTATTTT. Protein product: CAIRVTGTDTQYF.

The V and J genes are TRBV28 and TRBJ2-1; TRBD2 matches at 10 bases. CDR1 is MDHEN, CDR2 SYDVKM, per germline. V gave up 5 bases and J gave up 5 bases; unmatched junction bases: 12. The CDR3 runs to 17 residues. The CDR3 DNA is TGTGCCAGCAGTCCACACAAAAGCGGGAGGGGGGACAATGAGCAGTTCTTC. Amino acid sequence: CASSPHKSGRGDNEQFF.

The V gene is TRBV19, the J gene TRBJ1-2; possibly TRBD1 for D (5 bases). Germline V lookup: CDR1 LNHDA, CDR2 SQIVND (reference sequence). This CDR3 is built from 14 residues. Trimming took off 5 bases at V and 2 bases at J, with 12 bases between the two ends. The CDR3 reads CASSRSGDNYGYTF. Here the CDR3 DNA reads TGTGCCAGTAGTCGTTCGGGGGACAACTATGGCTACACCTTC.

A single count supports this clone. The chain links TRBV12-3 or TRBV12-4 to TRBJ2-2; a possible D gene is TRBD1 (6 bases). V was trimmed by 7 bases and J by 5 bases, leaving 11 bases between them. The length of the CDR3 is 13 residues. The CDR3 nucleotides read TGTGCCAGCACCTTACAGGGTACCGGGGAGCTGTTTTTT. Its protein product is CASTLQGTGELFF.

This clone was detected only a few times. The CDR3 nucleotides read TGTGCCAGCAGCATCAGCCAGGGGGATGTCACCGGGGAGCTGTTTTTT. Its protein is CASSISQGDVTGELFF. The V call is TRBV7-6, the J call TRBJ2-2; 7 bases are shared with TRBD1. V lost 5 bases, J lost 4 bases, and 10 bases stayed unmatched. The CDR3 covers 16 residues. The germline CDR1 and CDR2 sequences are SGHVS and FNYEAQ. The whole variable domain, filled in from reference TRBV7-6 and TRBJ2-2, reads GAGVSQSPRYKVTKRGQDVALRCDPISGHVSLYWYRQALGQGPEFLTYFNYEAQQDKSGLPNDRFSAERPEGSISTLTIQRTEQRDSAMYRCASSISQGDVTGELFFGEGSRLTVL.

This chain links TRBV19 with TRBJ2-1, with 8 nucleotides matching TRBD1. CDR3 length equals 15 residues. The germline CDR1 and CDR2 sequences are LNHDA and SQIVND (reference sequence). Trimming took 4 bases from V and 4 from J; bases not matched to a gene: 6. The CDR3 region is CASSTRTGTYNEQFF. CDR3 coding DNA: TGTGCCAGTAGTACCCGGACAGGGACGTACAATGAGCAGTTCTTC.

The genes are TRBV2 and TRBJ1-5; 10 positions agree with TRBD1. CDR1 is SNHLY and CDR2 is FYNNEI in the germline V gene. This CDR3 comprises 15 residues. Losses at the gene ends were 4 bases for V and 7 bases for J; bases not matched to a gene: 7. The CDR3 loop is CASSVETGGRQPQHF. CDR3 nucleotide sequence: TGTGCCAGCAGTGTGGAGACAGGGGGCCGGCAGCCCCAGCATTTT.

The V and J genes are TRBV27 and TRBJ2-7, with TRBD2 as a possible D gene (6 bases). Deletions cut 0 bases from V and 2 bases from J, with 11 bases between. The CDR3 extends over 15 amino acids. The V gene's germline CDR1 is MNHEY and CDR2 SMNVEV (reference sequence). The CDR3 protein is CASSLSSGETYEQYF. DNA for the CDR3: TGTGCCAGCAGTTTATCTTCGGGGGAGACCTACGAGCAGTACTTC.